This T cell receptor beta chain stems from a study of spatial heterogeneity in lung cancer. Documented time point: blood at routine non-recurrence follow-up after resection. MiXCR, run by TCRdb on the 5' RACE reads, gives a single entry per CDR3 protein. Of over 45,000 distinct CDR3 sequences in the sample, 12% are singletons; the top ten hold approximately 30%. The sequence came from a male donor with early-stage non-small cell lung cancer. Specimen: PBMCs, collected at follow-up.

The CDR3 nucleotides read TGTGCCAGTAGTACTTCCCCTAGCACAGATACGCAGTATTTT. Its translation is CASSTSPSTDTQYF. The chain links TRBV19 to TRBJ2-3; D is undetermined. In germline, CDR1 is LNHDA, CDR2 SQIVND (reference sequence). V lost 4 bases and J lost 0, with 8 bases in between. The CDR3 covers 14 residues.